The present entry profiles one T cell receptor (beta chain) with its context. The length of the CDR3 is 16 residues. With 0 bases clipped from V and 2 bases from J, the junction kept 7 bases outside the gene matches. Germline V gene data show CDR1 as SGHRS and CDR2 as YFSETQ. The sample comes from a study of OX40 agonist ivuxolimab in advanced cancers. Assay used: immunoSEQ multiplex PCR; TCRdb lists only in-frame clones, some missing. Of approximately 130,000 clones in the sample, more than 85% were seen once. The chain is built from TRBV5-1 and TRBJ2-5; 7 bases agree with TRBD1. The sequence derives from an adult with an advanced solid tumor such as melanoma, head and neck, liver or kidney cancer. This specimen was CD4+ or CD8+ T cells sorted from blood, taken in a trial of the OX40 agonist ivuxolimab. The CDR3 bases are TGCGCCAGCAGCTTGGGAACCCGGGACAGACAAGAGACCCAGTACTTC. Encoded protein: CASSLGTRDRQETQYF.